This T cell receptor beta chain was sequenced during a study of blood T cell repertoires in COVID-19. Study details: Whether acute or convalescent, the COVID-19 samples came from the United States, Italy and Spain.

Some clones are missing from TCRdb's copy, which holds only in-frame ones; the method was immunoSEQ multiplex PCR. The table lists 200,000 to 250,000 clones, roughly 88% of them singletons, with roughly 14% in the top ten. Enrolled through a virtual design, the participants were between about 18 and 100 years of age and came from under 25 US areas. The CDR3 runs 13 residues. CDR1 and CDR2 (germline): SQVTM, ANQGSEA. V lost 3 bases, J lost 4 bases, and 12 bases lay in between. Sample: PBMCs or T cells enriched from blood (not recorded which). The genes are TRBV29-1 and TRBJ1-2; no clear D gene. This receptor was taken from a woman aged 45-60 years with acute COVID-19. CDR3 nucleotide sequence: TGCAGCGTTGACAGGACTTCAAGCTATGGCTACACCTTC. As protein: CSVDRTSSYGYTF.